This T cell receptor (beta chain) came from a study of T cells in Graves' hyperthyroidism and ophthalmopathy. This clonotype was counted at least ten times. There were TCR beta CDR3 regions amplified from RNA transcripts. A set of HTBI primers served as the primers for a first-round RT-PCR of the TCR CDR3. TCRdb re-called the multiplex PCR reads through MiXCR, storing one row per CDR3 protein. This sample has approximately 590,000 distinct CDR3 sequences; 15% to 18% occur once, and the top ten carry under 7.5%. This CDR3 comprises 12 residues. Germline-derived CDR1 and CDR2 are MNHNS and SASEGT. With 6 bases clipped from V and 6 bases from J, the junction kept 3 bases outside the gene matches.

Sequencing used blood. The V gene is TRBV6-1, the J gene TRBJ1-1; 8 positions match TRBD1. The clonotype was recovered from a woman aged 25-40 years with Graves' hyperthyroidism. The CDR3 is CASSGQGSEAFF. In nucleotides, the CDR3 is TGTGCCAGCAGCGGACAGGGATCTGAAGCTTTCTTT.